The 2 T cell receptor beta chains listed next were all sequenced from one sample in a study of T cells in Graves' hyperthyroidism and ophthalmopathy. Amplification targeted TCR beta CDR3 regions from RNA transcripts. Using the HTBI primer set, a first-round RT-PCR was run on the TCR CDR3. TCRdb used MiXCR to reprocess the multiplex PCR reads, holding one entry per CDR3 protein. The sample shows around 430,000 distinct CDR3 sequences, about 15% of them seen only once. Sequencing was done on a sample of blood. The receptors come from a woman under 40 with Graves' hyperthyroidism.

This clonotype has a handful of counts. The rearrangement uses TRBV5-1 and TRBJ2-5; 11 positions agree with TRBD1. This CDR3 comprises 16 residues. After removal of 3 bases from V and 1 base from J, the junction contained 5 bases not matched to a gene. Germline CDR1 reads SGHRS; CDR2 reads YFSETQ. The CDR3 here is CASSYAGTGGQETQYF. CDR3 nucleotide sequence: TGCGCCAGCAGCTACGCCGGGACAGGGGGCCAAGAGACCCAGTACTTC.

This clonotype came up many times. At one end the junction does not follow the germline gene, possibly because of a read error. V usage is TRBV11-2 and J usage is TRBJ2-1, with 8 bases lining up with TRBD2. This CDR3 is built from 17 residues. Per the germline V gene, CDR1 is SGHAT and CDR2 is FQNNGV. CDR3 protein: CANSLVAGGPSYNEQFF. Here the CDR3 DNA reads TGTGCCAACAGCTTAGTTGCGGGAGGACCCTCCTACAATGAGCAGTTCTTC.